This TCR beta chain is drawn from a study of CD8+ T cells in alopecia areata (dated by TCRdb to 2016 to 2019). Notes on the research overall: Treated patients were enrolled in an open-label pilot trial of oral tofacitinib at 5 to 10 mg twice daily for moderate-to-severe alopecia areata. Patients stayed on tofacitinib for 6 to 18 months and then had 6 months of follow-up off drug so that delayed response and recurrence could be assessed. Disease severity in treated patients was measured with the SALT score, which quantifies the percentage of affected scalp surface area. High-throughput TCRbeta sequencing was used to examine T cell clonal expansion in alopecia areata in both the C3H/HeJ mouse model and human patients. On the human side, TCRbeta sequencing was run on scalp tissue and on sorted CD4+ and CD8+ peripheral blood T cells from healthy controls and from alopecia areata patients with either patchy or totalis/universalis disease. Biopsies were taken from tofacitinib-treated patients at baseline and again at 4 and 24 weeks into treatment, and several of those patients also had a later scalp biopsy. Scalp clonality was compared among normal scalp (n=4), patchy alopecia areata scalp (n=8), and alopecia totalis/universalis scalp (n=8). RNA was obtained with the PAXgene miRNA kit for fixed scalp, the miRNeasy kit for PBMCs, and the RNeasy kit for mouse skin. immunoSEQ multiplex PCR using 35 Vbeta forward primers and 13 Jbeta reverse primers was used to amplify TCRbeta CDR3 regions.

Germline trimming amounts to 6 bases on V and 3 bases on J, with 5 as the count of junction bases outside the gene matches. The CDR3 holds 12 amino acids from the cysteine to the phenylalanine. Kept here is only the CDR3 DNA, which spans 36 bases and is read in frame from base 1. CDR1 and CDR2 are drawn from the germline V gene: SQVTM, ANQGSEA. What the treatment or condition label conveys for this sample: oral pan-JAK inhibitor, 5-10 mg twice daily. Lesional scalp punch biopsies and peripheral blood were collected from alopecia areata patients. After PBMCs were isolated by density centrifugation and stained for CD3, CD4 and CD8, a FACSAria was used to sort CD4+ and CD8+ T cells. The library relied on the immunoSEQ multiplex PCR assay. For TCR sequencing, RNA was extracted from every sample and reverse transcribed into cDNA to serve as template. First-strand cDNA was synthesized using SuperScript III with a 2:1 mix of oligo-dT and random hexamers. A synthetic immune receptor repertoire was used to assess amplification bias, and residual bias was removed computationally. For the original study's pipeline: Raw reads were preprocessed to remove errors, and CDR3 was defined by IMGT conventions from the conserved cysteine to phenylalanine. Clonality was calculated as 1 minus Shannon entropy normalized by log2 of the number of productive unique TCRs. Scalp TCRbeta sequences were cross-referenced with sorted blood CD4 and CD8 repertoires so that the CD4 or CD8 identity of scalp clones could be inferred. This is the immuneACCESS table as TCRdb keeps it, with only in-frame sequences that have V and J called. A part of the clones is gone; compared with another copy, unresolved V genes explain less than half, and the rest is unexplained. V, J and clone size were drawn from that table, and D and trimming were deduced from the DNA. This sample comprises more than 200,000 clones, approximately 40% of them detected only once. The ten largest account for around 2.5% of the sample.

Summary of the overall study and its limitations: Compared with mice, TCR sequences shared between patients were less clear, possibly partly because of HLA diversity across the patient population. Tofacitinib significantly lowered scalp clonality and the number of expanded CD8+ clones among the top 100 scalp clones. The treated cohort was small, with a single nonresponder, so links between baseline CD8+ expansion and response need larger studies. Many expanded lesional clones were found to persist in scalp and blood during tofacitinib treatment, and relapse after treatment cessation may be partly explained by this persistence. Unlike mouse skin, which is dominated by gammadelta T cells, normal human skin has resident alphabeta T cells that are also sequenced, and this complicates analysis of the scalp TCR repertoire. Lesional scalp, especially in alopecia totalis/universalis, showed higher clonality and more expanded CD8+ clones than normal scalp, suggesting antigenic drive.

Of note for this clone: This clone's antigen is unknown. No much larger clonotype is one base removed from it; base qualities were not supplied.

The material sequenced was CD4+ T cells sorted from blood, taken around week 36, from a patient treated with tofacitinib. The rearranged segments are TRBV29-1 and TRBJ2-7, with TRBD1 identical over 7 junction bases. This receptor was taken from a human donor with alopecia areata. The DNA reads TGCAGCGTGATGGGGGACAGCTACGAGCAGTACTTC. Its coded protein is CSVMGDSYEQYF.